The source of this T cell receptor beta chain is a study of graft-versus-host responses after intestinal transplantation. Only in-frame clones appear in the TCRdb table, and some are missing; sequencing was by immunoSEQ multiplex PCR. The table includes about 36,000 clones, less than 95% detected once. Note on this clone: Its antigen is undetermined.

This specimen consisted of unstimulated CD4+ T cells sorted from spleen or lymph node cells, obtained before transplant. The receptor's source is a human donor who was the organ donor for an intestinal transplant.

DNA for the CDR3: TGTGCCAGCAGTTACTCATGGCAGCCTAGCACAGATACGCAGTATTTT. It encodes CASSYSWQPSTDTQYF. The chain has TRBV6-5 and TRBJ2-3; the D is unclear. V was clipped by 0 bases and J by 0 bases, with 10 bases between them. CDR1 is MNHEY and CDR2 is SVGAGI in the germline V gene. There are 16 residues in the CDR3.